The T cell receptor (beta chain) under discussion was sequenced for a study of blood T cell repertoires in COVID-19. Source study methods: Reference gene primer amplification gave estimated nucleated cell counts. The assay was immunoSEQ multiplex PCR, and TCRdb's table has in-frame clones only and misses some. V and J calls and clone size are those listed in that table; D and trimming were worked out from the DNA. The repertoire holds around 100,000 clones, with about 88% as singletons. The sequencing sample was made of peripheral blood. The clonotype originates from a human donor in a cohort sampled during active COVID-19.

CDR3 in DNA: TGTGCCAGCAGCCCCGGGACTAGCGGGAGCCGGGGGGGAGATACGCAGTATTTT. It encodes CASSPGTSGSRGGDTQYF. The genes are TRBV4-2 and TRBJ2-3; the match to TRBD2 covers 14 bases. CDR1 LGHNA and CDR2 YNFKEQ come from the germline V gene. The CDR3 spans 18 residues. Unmatched junction bases numbered 11, after V lost 4 bases and J lost 5 bases.